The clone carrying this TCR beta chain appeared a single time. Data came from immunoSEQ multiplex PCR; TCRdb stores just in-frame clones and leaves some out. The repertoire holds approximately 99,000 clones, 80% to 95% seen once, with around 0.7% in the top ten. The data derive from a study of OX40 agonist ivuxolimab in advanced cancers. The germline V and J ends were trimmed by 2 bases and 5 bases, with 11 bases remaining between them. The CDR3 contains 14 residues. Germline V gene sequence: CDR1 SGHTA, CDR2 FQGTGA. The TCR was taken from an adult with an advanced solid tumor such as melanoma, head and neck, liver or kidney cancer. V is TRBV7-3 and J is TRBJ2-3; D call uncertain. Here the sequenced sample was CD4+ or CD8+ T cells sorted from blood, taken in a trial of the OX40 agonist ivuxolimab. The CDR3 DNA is TGTGCCAGCAGCTTAGCTGGAGTCGAAGATACGCAGTATTTT. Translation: CASSLAGVEDTQYF.